A single sample is the source of the 4 T cell receptor beta chains below, sequenced in a study of identical twins. TCRdb reanalysed the 5' RACE reads using MiXCR and keeps one entry per CDR3 protein. The sample shows roughly 490,000 distinct CDR3 sequences, approximately 15% of them seen only once. The same specimen was also included in a second study, on yellow fever vaccine responses in identical twins.

Sequencing input: CD4+ T cells sorted from blood. The receptors were sampled from a woman younger than 30 in good health.

This chain links TRBV20-1 with TRBJ2-7, with 7 bases that match TRBD1. The CDR3 extends over 13 amino acids. The germline V gene has CDR1 DFQATT and CDR2 SNEGSKA (reference sequence). The ends lost 4 bases at V and 2 bases at J; junction bases unmatched: 5. CDR3 in amino acids: CSAIETGTYEQYF. The CDR3 DNA is TGCAGTGCTATCGAGACAGGGACCTACGAGCAGTACTTC.

This clonotype was detected only a few times. The genes are TRBV2 and TRBJ1-1, with 8 bases lining up with TRBD1. CDR1 and CDR2 from the germline V gene are SNHLY and FYNNEI. Germline trimming cut 7 bases from V and 11 bases from J; bases unmatched to any gene: 12. The CDR3 has 13 residues. CDR3: CASMNRGSSYAFF. CDR3 in DNA: TGTGCCAGCATGAACAGGGGGTCCTCTTACGCTTTCTTT.

This sequence joins TRBV28 and TRBJ2-7; tentatively, D is TRBD1 or TRBD2 (5 bases each). There are 14 residues in the CDR3. Trimming pared 2 bases from V and 4 bases from J, leaving 12 bases between. Germline values: CDR1 MDHEN, CDR2 SYDVKM. The CDR3 nucleotides read TGTGCCAGCAGTTTACGGGACCCCGGGTACGAGCAGTACTTC. Protein: CASSLRDPGYEQYF.

The V call is TRBV18, the J call TRBJ2-2; possibly TRBD1 for D (6 bases). V lost 0 bases, J lost 3 bases, and 11 bases lay in between. The CDR3 length is 16 residues. Germline lookup yields CDR1 KGHSH and CDR2 LQKENI. For the CDR3, the DNA is TGTGCCAGCTCACCACCAATGACAGGATACACCGGGGAGCTGTTTTTT. Translated, it gives CASSPPMTGYTGELFF.